This TCR beta chain was obtained from a study of sequential checkpoint blockade in melanoma. At the level of the study: After both sequences, patients received maintenance nivolumab. Study results and limitations: T-cell fraction and clonality followed PD-L1 and CD8+ counts, not mutational load.

J was trimmed by 5 bases and V by 4 bases; bases with no gene match: 10. Germline V lookup: CDR1 MDHEN, CDR2 SYDVKM. The CDR3 spans 15 residues. Stated treatment: randomized to nivolumab then ipilimumab (arm A) or the reverse (arm B). Note on this clone: Its antigen is unidentified.

Sequencing used immunoSEQ multiplex PCR; TCRdb keeps in-frame clones, though not all of them. The sample has approximately 37,000 clones; roughly a third are singletons. V usage is TRBV28 and J usage is TRBJ1-2; the match to TRBD1 covers 7 bases. This clonotype was sampled from a human donor with melanoma. This specimen was tumor tissue (inferred from file names), taken from a patient given nivolumab and ipilimumab in sequence. The CDR3 spells CASSSPGTEDYGYTF. CDR3 nucleotide sequence: TGTGCCAGCAGTTCCCCCGGGACAGAGGATTATGGCTACACCTTC.